These 20 T cell receptor beta chains were all obtained from the same sample, sequenced in a study of human T cells and chemical hapten exposure. Unseparated into fractions, whole blood served as the source from which total RNA was extracted. TCRdb reanalysed the 5' RACE reads using MiXCR and keeps one entry per CDR3 protein. Of 130,000 or so distinct CDR3 sequences in the sample, around 4.4% were seen once. These receptors all stem from a female donor in good health.

This clonotype was counted at least ten times. CDR3 protein: CASSLTGAGNTIYF. The CDR3 DNA reads TGTGCCAGCAGCCTGACAGGGGCTGGAAACACCATATATTTT. J is TRBJ1-3 and V is TRBV2, with 8 bases that match TRBD1. In germline, CDR1 is SNHLY, CDR2 FYNNEI. CDR3 size: 14 residues. Trimming took 6 bases from V and 2 from J; bases not matched to a gene: 3.

This clonotype was seen repeatedly, ten times or more. This sequence joins TRBV20-1 and TRBJ1-1; D remains unclear. Germline lookup yields CDR1 DFQATT and CDR2 SNEGSKA (reference sequence). Trimming cost V 3 bases and J 1 base, with 9 bases left between them. This CDR3 region has 13 residues. In nucleotides, the CDR3 is TGCAGTGCTAGTACACGTACGAACACTGAAGCTTTCTTT. This gives the protein CSASTRTNTEAFF.

The chain recombines TRBV12-3 or TRBV12-4 with TRBJ2-2, with a weak D call TRBD1 (6 bases). The V and J ends lost 1 base and 4 bases respectively, with 13 bases between them. The CDR3 sequence is 16 residues long. The CDR3 here is CASSLVLGAGTGELFF. In DNA form, the CDR3 reads TGTGCCAGCAGTTTAGTGCTGGGGGCAGGCACCGGGGAGCTGTTTTTT.

This clonotype was recorded at least ten times. The chain carries TRBV18 and TRBJ1-1; the D is unclear. This CDR3 contains 16 residues. Trimming removed 3 bases from V and 1 base from J, with 15 bases in between. CDR1 is KGHSH and CDR2 is LQKENI in the germline V gene. CDR3 loop: CASSPPKDGRNTEAFF. As DNA, the CDR3 is TGTGCCAGCTCACCCCCAAAAGACGGTAGGAACACTGAAGCTTTCTTT.

This clonotype was detected many times. V is TRBV20-1 and J is TRBJ2-1; 8 bases align to TRBD2. This CDR3 is 17 amino acids long. After removal of 0 bases from V and 0 bases from J, the junction contained 7 bases not matched to a gene. Germline CDR1 reads DFQATT; CDR2 reads SNEGSKA (reference sequence). The CDR3 loop is CSARDAGGTFSYNEQFF. CDR3 nucleotide sequence: TGCAGTGCTAGAGACGCGGGGGGCACATTCTCCTACAATGAGCAGTTCTTC.

Comment on this clonotype: It may be a read error: a sequence one base away is much more abundant. The chain is built from TRBV20-1 and TRBJ2-2; 8 nucleotides line up with TRBD1. The CDR3 consists of 18 residues. Germline V gene data show CDR1 as DFQATT and CDR2 as SNEGSKA (reference sequence). V was clipped by 1 base and J by 5 bases; unmatched bases: 15. CDR3 nucleotides: TGCAGTGCTAGAGGCGTGCTTCAGGGGGCAAGGGGGACCGGGGAGCTGTTTTTT. This translates into CSARGVLQGARGTGELFF.

Only a few counts were recorded for this clonotype. The V and J genes are TRBV2 and TRBJ2-1; D is perhaps TRBD1 or TRBD2 (5 bases each). Germline CDR1 SNHLY, CDR2 FYNNEI. The CDR3 is made up of 15 amino acids. V was clipped by 6 bases and J by 2 bases, with 14 bases between them. The CDR3 DNA is TGTGCCAGCAGAACAGAGGGACGCGCCTACAATGAGCAGTTCTTC. The encoded protein is CASRTEGRAYNEQFF.

A note on this clonotype: Here the CDR3 omits its conserved ending phenylalanine or tryptophan, so a read error is the likely source. This sequence joins TRBV6-5 and TRBJ2-3; D gene ambiguous. V was trimmed by 2 bases and J by 1 base, leaving 7 bases between them. The length of the CDR3 is 14 residues. Germline assignment: CDR1 MNHEY and CDR2 SVGAGI. CDR3 nucleotides: TGTGCCAGCAGTTACAACCGGGGCACAGATACGCAGTATGTT. Translation: CASSYNRGTDTQYV.

This clonotype was picked up many times. The rearrangement links TRBV12-3 or TRBV12-4 to TRBJ2-3; D remains unclear. The V end was cut by 5 bases, the J end by 4 bases, with 13 bases between. This CDR3 is built from 14 residues. Written as DNA, the CDR3 is TGTGCCAGCAGTGCTGCGAGAAGCGCAGATACGCAGTATTTT. This codes for CASSAARSADTQYF.

This clonotype was counted a few times. The chain has TRBV20-1 and TRBJ1-2; D is unresolved. Germline V CDR1 and CDR2: DFQATT, SNEGSKA (reference sequence). V gave up 0 bases and J gave up 6 bases, with 11 bases separating them. The CDR3 has 13 residues. The DNA of the CDR3 is TGCAGTGCTAGAGATCCCCTAGCCCATGGCTACACCTTC. Protein product: CSARDPLAHGYTF.

This clonotype has a count of ten or more. The gene calls are TRBV30 and TRBJ2-1; D uncertain. The CDR3 has 13 residues. Germline V gene data show CDR1 as GTSNPN and CDR2 as SVGIG (reference sequence). Between the trimmed V and J ends, which lost 2 bases and 12 bases, there was a span of 17 bases. The CDR3 nucleotides read TGTGCCTGGAGTTCCCGCGATGGGTGGGTGCAGTTCTTC. This encodes CAWSSRDGWVQFF.

This clonotype was observed at least ten times. CDR3 sequence (DNA): TGTGCCAGCAGTAGAATACAGGGAGGGACTGGGGCCAACGTCCTGACTTTC. As protein: CASSRIQGGTGANVLTF. The chain uses TRBV12-3 or TRBV12-4 and TRBJ2-6; a possible D gene is TRBD2 (7 bases). V lost 5 bases to trimming and J lost 2 bases, with 16 bases between them. The CDR3 covers 17 residues.

This clonotype was counted at least ten times. The J gene is TRBJ2-5, the V gene TRBV29-1; D possibly corresponds to TRBD1 (6 bases). Germline V gene sequence: CDR1 SQVTM, CDR2 ANQGSEA. The V and J ends lost 7 bases and 5 bases respectively, with 11 bases between them. The CDR3 runs 11 residues. Here the CDR3 reads CSARGPETQYF. CDR3 bases: TGCAGCGCCAGGGGTCCGGAGACCCAGTACTTC.

This clonotype was detected ten times or more. The J gene is TRBJ2-2, the V gene TRBV6-4; 7 bases are shared with TRBD1. The germline V gene has CDR1 MRHNA and CDR2 SNTAGT. J lost 4 bases, V lost 5 bases, and 10 bases had no gene match. CDR3 size: 16 residues. The CDR3 is CASSSNRDSATGELFF. CDR3 nucleotides: TGTGCCAGCAGTAGTAACCGGGACAGCGCCACCGGGGAGCTGTTTTTT.

This clonotype was picked up many times. The chain is built from TRBV7-9 and TRBJ2-5, with a tentative D call TRBD1 (5 bases). The length of the CDR3 is 11 residues. Germline lookup yields CDR1 SEHNR and CDR2 FQNEAQ (reference sequence). Trimming removed 3 bases from V and 13 bases from J, with 12 bases in between. Here the CDR3 reads CASSFTRTLYF. CDR3 coding DNA: TGTGCCAGCAGCTTTACCAGGACACTGTACTTC.

On this clonotype itself: This may be a read error: a much more frequent sequence differs by one nucleotide. The chain has TRBV6-4 and TRBJ2-1; D gene ambiguous. This CDR3 has 13 residues. The germline CDR1 and CDR2 sequences are MRHNA and SNTAGT. CDR3 nucleotide sequence: TGTGCCAGCAGTGACGGCAGGCACAATGAGCAGTCCTTC. This codes for CASSDGRHNEQSF.

This clonotype was recorded many times. This chain uses TRBV7-2 with TRBJ2-2; D might be TRBD1 (6 bases). Germline CDR1 is SGHTA and CDR2 is FQGNSA. Trimming removed 7 bases from V and 4 bases from J, with 13 bases in between. This CDR3 region has 14 residues. The chain's CDR3 is CASTLQGSTGELFF. Written as DNA, the CDR3 is TGTGCCAGCACCCTACAGGGTAGCACCGGGGAGCTGTTTTTT.

Comment on this clonotype: A much larger clone sits a single nucleotide away, making a read error possible. This chain connects TRBV29-1 to TRBJ2-3, with D possibly TRBD2 on 7 matching bases. The V end was cut by 0 bases, the J end by 9 bases, with 22 bases between. CDR1 is SQVTM, CDR2 ANQGSEA, per germline. The CDR3 consists of 16 residues. CDR3 bases: TGCAGCGTTGAAGATTGGGGGGGGCGAGCGAGAAGCACGCAGTATTTT. Protein product: CSVEDWGGRARSTQYF.

V and J are TRBV11-3 and TRBJ2-1; 12 positions match TRBD2. With V trimmed by 4 bases and J by 0 bases, 10 bases remained unmatched. Germline V gene data show CDR1 as SGHNT and CDR2 as YENEEA. This CDR3 comprises 19 residues. Written as DNA, the CDR3 is TGTGCCAGCAGCTCCGGACTAGCGGGGAGCCGGAGCTCCTACAATGAGCAGTTCTTC. This encodes CASSSGLAGSRSSYNEQFF.

On this clonotype itself: Given a much more abundant clone one base away, this may be a read error. V is TRBV10-3 and J is TRBJ1-4, with TRBD1 as a possible D gene (5 bases). CDR1 and CDR2 from the germline V gene are ENHRY and SYGVKD. The CDR3 length is 15 residues. The CDR3 nucleotides read TGTGCCATCAGTGGAGGGACGGGCGATAATGAAAAAATGTTTTTT. Protein product: CAISGGTGDNEKMFF.